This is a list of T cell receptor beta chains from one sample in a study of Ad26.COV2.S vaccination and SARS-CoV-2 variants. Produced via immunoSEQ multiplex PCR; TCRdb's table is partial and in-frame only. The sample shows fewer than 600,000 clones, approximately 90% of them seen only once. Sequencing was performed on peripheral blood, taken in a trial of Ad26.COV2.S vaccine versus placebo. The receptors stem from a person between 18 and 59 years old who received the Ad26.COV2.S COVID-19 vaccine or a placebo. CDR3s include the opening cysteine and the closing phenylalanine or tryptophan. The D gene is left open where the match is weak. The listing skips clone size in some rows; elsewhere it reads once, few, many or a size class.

TGCGCCAGCAGCCAAGGAAGGCGGGGGGCCAAGGATACGCAGTATTTT	CASSQGRRGAKDTQYF	TRBD2	TRBV4-1	TRBJ2-3	once
TGTGCCAGTAGTATCCCCGGACAGGGGTACACTGAAGCTTTCTTT	CASSIPGQGYTEAFF	TRBD1	TRBV19	TRBJ1-1	-
TGTGCCAGCAGTGGGACTAGCGGGGGACACGGTGAGCAGTTCTTC	CASSGTSGGHGEQFF	TRBD2	TRBV2	TRBJ2-1	-
TGTGCCAGCAGCCAAGTAGGGTATGCAGCGGGAGTCTACAATGAGCAGTTCTTC	CASSQVGYAAGVYNEQFF	TRBD2	TRBV14	TRBJ2-1	-
TGTGCCAGCAGCAATGATCAAACGGACACCAGGGACTACGAGCAGTACTTC	CASSNDQTDTRDYEQYF	-	TRBV21-1	TRBJ2-7	-
TGTGCCAGCAGTGGACAGGGGATAGGTGGCTACACCTTC	CASSGQGIGGYTF	TRBD1	TRBV12-3/TRBV12-4	TRBJ1-2	once
TGTGCCAGCAGTGCGGAGTTAATGAACACTGAAGCTTTCTTT	CASSAELMNTEAFF	-	TRBV6-6	TRBJ1-1	-
TGTGCCAGCAGTCTACAGGGGGCCGGGGAGCTGTTTTTT	CASSLQGAGELFF	TRBD1	TRBV6-5	TRBJ2-2	-
TGTGCCACCAGCAGCGGCAAAACAGGGGAGAGGGGCAATCAGCCCCAGCATTTT	CATSSGKTGERGNQPQHF	TRBD1	TRBV15	TRBJ1-5	-
TGTGCCAGCAGCTTGGAAAAAATAGCGGTGAACACCGGGGAGCTGTTTTTT	CASSLEKIAVNTGELFF	-	TRBV5-6	TRBJ2-2	-
TGTGCCAGTAGTATTATTGGACAGGAAAAACTGTTTTTT	CASSIIGQEKLFF	-	TRBV19	TRBJ1-4	-
TGTGCCAGCAGCTTAATGACAGGGTCCTACGAGCAGTACTTC	CASSLMTGSYEQYF	TRBD1	TRBV7-2	TRBJ2-7	-
TGCGCCAGCAGCTTGTTGCCGGGACTAGAGTACGAGCAGTACTTC	CASSLLPGLEYEQYF	TRBD2	TRBV5-1	TRBJ2-7	-
TGTGCCAGCAGCGTAGGGGAGCGGACGACGGAGACCCAGTACTTC	CASSVGERTTETQYF	-	TRBV9	TRBJ2-5	-
TGTGCCAGCTCACCAGACCTTAATGAAAAACTGTTTTTT	CASSPDLNEKLFF	-	TRBV18	TRBJ1-4	-
TGTGCCAGCAGTTTAGTCAGCGATACGCAGTATTTT	CASSLVSDTQYF	-	TRBV12-3/TRBV12-4	TRBJ2-3	-
TGTGCCACCAGTGTTGGGGAGGGGACCCAGTACTTC	CATSVGEGTQYF	TRBD2	TRBV24-1	TRBJ2-5	-
TGTGCCAGCCTCGGCACAGATACGCAGTATTTT	CASLGTDTQYF	-	TRBV12-3/TRBV12-4	TRBJ2-3	-
TGCAGTGCTCCCCCAATGCAGGGCAACAGCTTC	CSAPPMQGNSF	-	TRBV20-1	TRBJ1-2	-
TGTGCCAGCAGCCAAGATGTGTATGGGCTTACTAATGAAAAACTGTTTTTT	CASSQDVYGLTNEKLFF	-	TRBV4-2	TRBJ1-4	-
TGCGCCAGCAGCCAGCGGGAGACGGCGTTGAATGAGCAGTTCTTC	CASSQRETALNEQFF	TRBD2	TRBV10-2	TRBJ2-1	-
TGTGCCAGCAGCCAAGCGGACAGCAATCAGCCCCAGCATTTT	CASSQADSNQPQHF	-	TRBV3-1/TRBV3-2	TRBJ1-5	-
TGTGCCAGCAGGGGGACATACGGGGAGCTGTTTTTT	CASRGTYGELFF	-	TRBV12-3/TRBV12-4	TRBJ2-2	-
TGTGCCAGCAGCTCGCGAACTAGCGGGGGTTCAGATACGCAGTATTTT	CASSSRTSGGSDTQYF	TRBD2	TRBV7-6	TRBJ2-3	-
TGTGCCAGCAGTGCAAGCCAGGGAATCCAGCGGGAGATAGAGACCCAGTACTTC	CASSASQGIQREIETQYF	TRBD2	TRBV6-1	TRBJ2-5	-
TGTGCCAGCAAGACCGGAGGGTCCCGCTACGAGCAGTACTTC	CASKTGGSRYEQYF	-	TRBV6-5	TRBJ2-7	-